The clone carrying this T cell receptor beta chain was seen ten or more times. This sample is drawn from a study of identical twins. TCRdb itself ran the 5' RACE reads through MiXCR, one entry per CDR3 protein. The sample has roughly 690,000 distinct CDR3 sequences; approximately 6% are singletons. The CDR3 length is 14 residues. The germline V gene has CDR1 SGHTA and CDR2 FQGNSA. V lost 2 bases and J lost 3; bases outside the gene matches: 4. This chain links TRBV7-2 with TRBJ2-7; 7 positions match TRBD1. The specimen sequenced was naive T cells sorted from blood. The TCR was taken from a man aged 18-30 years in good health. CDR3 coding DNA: TGTGCCAGCAGCTTACGCGACAGGGACTACGAGCAGTACTTC. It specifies CASSLRDRDYEQYF.